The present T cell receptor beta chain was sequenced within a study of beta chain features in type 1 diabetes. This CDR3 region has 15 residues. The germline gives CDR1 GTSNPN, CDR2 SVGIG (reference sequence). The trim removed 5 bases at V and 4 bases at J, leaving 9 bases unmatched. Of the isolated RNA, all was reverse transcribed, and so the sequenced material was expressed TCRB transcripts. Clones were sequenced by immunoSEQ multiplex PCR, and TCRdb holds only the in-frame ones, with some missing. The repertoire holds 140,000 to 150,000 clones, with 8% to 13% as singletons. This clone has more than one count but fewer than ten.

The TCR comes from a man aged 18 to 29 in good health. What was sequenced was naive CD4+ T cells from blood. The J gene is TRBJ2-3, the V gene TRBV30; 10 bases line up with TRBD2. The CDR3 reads CAWASGGALPDTQYF. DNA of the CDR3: TGTGCCTGGGCCAGCGGGGGGGCCCTTCCAGATACGCAGTATTTT.